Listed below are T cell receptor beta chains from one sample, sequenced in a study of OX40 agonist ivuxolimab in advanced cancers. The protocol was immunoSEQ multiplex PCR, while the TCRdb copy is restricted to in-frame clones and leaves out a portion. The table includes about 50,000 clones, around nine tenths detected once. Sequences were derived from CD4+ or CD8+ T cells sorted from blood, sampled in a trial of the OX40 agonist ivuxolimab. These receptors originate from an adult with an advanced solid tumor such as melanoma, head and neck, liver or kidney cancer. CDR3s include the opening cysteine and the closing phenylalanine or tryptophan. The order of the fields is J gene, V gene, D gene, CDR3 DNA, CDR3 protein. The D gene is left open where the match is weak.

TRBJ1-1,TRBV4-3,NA,TGCGCCAGCAGGCGGGGCACTGAAGCTTTCTTT,CASRRGTEAFF
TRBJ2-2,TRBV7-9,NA,TGTGCCAGCAGCTTAGGGGCTACCGGGGAGCTGTTTTTT,CASSLGATGELFF
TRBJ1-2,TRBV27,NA,TGTGCCAGCAGTACCTCAGCCTTGTATGGCTACACCTTC,CASSTSALYGYTF
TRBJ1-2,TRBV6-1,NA,TGTGCCAGCAGTCCCAGGGCTGAACCGAGTGGCTACACCTTC,CASSPRAEPSGYTF
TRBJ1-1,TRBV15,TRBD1,TGTGCCACCAGCAGCCCCGGGACAGAGGCAGGAACTGAAGCTTTCTTT,CATSSPGTEAGTEAFF
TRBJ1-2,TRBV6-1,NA,TGTGCCAGCAGTGGGTCGGACGGGGGCTACACCTTC,CASSGSDGGYTF
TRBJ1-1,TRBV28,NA,TGTGCCAGCAGTTTGAGAGGGGCTGAAGCTTTCTTT,CASSLRGAEAFF
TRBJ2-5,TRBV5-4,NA,TGTGCCAGCAGCTACCAAGAGACCCAGTACTTC,CASSYQETQYF
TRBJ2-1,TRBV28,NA,TGTGCCACCCTAGGGGGGGGGACCTACAATGAGCAGTTCTTC,CATLGGGTYNEQFF
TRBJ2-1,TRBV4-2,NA,TGTGCCAGCAGCCAAGATCCCACAGGAGGGAATGAGCAGTTCTTC,CASSQDPTGGNEQFF
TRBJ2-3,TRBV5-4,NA,TGTGCCAGCAGCTGGGGCCCAGATACGCAGTATTTT,CASSWGPDTQYF
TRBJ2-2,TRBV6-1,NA,TGTGCCAGCAGTTACCCCGGGGAGCTGTTTTTT,CASSYPGELFF
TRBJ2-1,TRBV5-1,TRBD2,TGCGCCAGCACGGCCGGGACTAGCGGAGTCAATGAGCAGTTCTTC,CASTAGTSGVNEQFF
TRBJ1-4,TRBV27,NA,TGTGCCAGCAGTTGGGGGGGGGTGGGTGAAAAACTGTTTTTT,CASSWGGVGEKLFF
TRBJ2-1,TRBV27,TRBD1,TGTGCCAGCAGTTTAGGAAGGGGGCGGGATGAGCAGTTCTTC,CASSLGRGRDEQFF
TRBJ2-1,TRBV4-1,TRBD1,TGCGCCAGCAGAAGACAGGGGTCGGCCTACAATGAGCAGTTCTTC,CASRRQGSAYNEQFF